The sequence of this T cell receptor (delta chain) was determined in a study of Vδ1+ human thymocytes. Study-wide results and limits: Highly polyclonal TRG and TRD repertoires with Gaussian CDR3 length distributions appeared in thymus. Despite high sort purity, about 20% of thymic T cell receptor delta sequences were Vdelta2. Bulk repertoire data may be misinterpreted because of unexpected Vdelta2 sequences.

This clone has only a few counts. Its antigen is still unknown. This CDR3 is 18 amino acids long. CDR1 and CDR2 from the germline V gene are TSWWSYY and QGS. Trimming stripped 2 bases from V and 3 bases from J, with 22 bases between. The template was reverse-transcribed extracted RNA. Pooled V-gene forward primers with one constant-region reverse primer generated the CDR3 amplicons by multiplex PCR. TCRdb reanalysed the multiplex PCR reads with CATT. The sample lists tens of thousands of delta-chain clones, about 29% occurring once. The sorted cells were CD3+ Vdelta1+ Vdelta2- thymocytes from alphabeta-depleted thymus.

Sequencing used Vdelta1+ gamma-delta thymocytes from the thymus. Subset reported: FACS-sorted CD3+ TCRalphabeta- TCRVdelta1+ TCRVdelta2- thymocytes. The gene calls are TRDV1 and TRDJ1; D gene ambiguous. The clonotype originates from a boy less than two years old who had congenital heart surgery. The CDR3 DNA follows: TGTGCTCTTGGGGAATTAGTCCGGTACGCTACCCAGGCCGATAAACTCATCTTT. This sequence encodes CALGELVRYATQADKLIF.